This T cell receptor beta chain appears in the sequencing data of a study of blood T cells in healthy people across ages. Germline V lookup: CDR1 SEHNR, CDR2 FQNEAQ (reference sequence). With 1 base clipped from V and 4 bases from J, the junction kept 5 bases outside the gene matches. The CDR3 consists of 15 residues. Primed by a sample-barcoded 5' primer and a J-beta primer mix, a second PCR proceeded for about 6 to 12 cycles. TCRdb re-called the 5' RACE reads through MiXCR, storing one row per CDR3 protein. The table has roughly 560,000 distinct CDR3 sequences, approximately 25% seen once. In its sample, this clonotype was seen many times. The data also belong to a second study, concerning T cells of mothers and their children.

Material: blood. This receptor was taken from a boy aged 10-17 years in good health. The chain is built from TRBV7-9 and TRBJ2-5; 8 nucleotides align to TRBD1. CDR3 loop: CASSLEQGVRETQYF. DNA of the CDR3: TGTGCCAGCAGCTTAGAACAGGGGGTTCGAGAGACCCAGTACTTC.